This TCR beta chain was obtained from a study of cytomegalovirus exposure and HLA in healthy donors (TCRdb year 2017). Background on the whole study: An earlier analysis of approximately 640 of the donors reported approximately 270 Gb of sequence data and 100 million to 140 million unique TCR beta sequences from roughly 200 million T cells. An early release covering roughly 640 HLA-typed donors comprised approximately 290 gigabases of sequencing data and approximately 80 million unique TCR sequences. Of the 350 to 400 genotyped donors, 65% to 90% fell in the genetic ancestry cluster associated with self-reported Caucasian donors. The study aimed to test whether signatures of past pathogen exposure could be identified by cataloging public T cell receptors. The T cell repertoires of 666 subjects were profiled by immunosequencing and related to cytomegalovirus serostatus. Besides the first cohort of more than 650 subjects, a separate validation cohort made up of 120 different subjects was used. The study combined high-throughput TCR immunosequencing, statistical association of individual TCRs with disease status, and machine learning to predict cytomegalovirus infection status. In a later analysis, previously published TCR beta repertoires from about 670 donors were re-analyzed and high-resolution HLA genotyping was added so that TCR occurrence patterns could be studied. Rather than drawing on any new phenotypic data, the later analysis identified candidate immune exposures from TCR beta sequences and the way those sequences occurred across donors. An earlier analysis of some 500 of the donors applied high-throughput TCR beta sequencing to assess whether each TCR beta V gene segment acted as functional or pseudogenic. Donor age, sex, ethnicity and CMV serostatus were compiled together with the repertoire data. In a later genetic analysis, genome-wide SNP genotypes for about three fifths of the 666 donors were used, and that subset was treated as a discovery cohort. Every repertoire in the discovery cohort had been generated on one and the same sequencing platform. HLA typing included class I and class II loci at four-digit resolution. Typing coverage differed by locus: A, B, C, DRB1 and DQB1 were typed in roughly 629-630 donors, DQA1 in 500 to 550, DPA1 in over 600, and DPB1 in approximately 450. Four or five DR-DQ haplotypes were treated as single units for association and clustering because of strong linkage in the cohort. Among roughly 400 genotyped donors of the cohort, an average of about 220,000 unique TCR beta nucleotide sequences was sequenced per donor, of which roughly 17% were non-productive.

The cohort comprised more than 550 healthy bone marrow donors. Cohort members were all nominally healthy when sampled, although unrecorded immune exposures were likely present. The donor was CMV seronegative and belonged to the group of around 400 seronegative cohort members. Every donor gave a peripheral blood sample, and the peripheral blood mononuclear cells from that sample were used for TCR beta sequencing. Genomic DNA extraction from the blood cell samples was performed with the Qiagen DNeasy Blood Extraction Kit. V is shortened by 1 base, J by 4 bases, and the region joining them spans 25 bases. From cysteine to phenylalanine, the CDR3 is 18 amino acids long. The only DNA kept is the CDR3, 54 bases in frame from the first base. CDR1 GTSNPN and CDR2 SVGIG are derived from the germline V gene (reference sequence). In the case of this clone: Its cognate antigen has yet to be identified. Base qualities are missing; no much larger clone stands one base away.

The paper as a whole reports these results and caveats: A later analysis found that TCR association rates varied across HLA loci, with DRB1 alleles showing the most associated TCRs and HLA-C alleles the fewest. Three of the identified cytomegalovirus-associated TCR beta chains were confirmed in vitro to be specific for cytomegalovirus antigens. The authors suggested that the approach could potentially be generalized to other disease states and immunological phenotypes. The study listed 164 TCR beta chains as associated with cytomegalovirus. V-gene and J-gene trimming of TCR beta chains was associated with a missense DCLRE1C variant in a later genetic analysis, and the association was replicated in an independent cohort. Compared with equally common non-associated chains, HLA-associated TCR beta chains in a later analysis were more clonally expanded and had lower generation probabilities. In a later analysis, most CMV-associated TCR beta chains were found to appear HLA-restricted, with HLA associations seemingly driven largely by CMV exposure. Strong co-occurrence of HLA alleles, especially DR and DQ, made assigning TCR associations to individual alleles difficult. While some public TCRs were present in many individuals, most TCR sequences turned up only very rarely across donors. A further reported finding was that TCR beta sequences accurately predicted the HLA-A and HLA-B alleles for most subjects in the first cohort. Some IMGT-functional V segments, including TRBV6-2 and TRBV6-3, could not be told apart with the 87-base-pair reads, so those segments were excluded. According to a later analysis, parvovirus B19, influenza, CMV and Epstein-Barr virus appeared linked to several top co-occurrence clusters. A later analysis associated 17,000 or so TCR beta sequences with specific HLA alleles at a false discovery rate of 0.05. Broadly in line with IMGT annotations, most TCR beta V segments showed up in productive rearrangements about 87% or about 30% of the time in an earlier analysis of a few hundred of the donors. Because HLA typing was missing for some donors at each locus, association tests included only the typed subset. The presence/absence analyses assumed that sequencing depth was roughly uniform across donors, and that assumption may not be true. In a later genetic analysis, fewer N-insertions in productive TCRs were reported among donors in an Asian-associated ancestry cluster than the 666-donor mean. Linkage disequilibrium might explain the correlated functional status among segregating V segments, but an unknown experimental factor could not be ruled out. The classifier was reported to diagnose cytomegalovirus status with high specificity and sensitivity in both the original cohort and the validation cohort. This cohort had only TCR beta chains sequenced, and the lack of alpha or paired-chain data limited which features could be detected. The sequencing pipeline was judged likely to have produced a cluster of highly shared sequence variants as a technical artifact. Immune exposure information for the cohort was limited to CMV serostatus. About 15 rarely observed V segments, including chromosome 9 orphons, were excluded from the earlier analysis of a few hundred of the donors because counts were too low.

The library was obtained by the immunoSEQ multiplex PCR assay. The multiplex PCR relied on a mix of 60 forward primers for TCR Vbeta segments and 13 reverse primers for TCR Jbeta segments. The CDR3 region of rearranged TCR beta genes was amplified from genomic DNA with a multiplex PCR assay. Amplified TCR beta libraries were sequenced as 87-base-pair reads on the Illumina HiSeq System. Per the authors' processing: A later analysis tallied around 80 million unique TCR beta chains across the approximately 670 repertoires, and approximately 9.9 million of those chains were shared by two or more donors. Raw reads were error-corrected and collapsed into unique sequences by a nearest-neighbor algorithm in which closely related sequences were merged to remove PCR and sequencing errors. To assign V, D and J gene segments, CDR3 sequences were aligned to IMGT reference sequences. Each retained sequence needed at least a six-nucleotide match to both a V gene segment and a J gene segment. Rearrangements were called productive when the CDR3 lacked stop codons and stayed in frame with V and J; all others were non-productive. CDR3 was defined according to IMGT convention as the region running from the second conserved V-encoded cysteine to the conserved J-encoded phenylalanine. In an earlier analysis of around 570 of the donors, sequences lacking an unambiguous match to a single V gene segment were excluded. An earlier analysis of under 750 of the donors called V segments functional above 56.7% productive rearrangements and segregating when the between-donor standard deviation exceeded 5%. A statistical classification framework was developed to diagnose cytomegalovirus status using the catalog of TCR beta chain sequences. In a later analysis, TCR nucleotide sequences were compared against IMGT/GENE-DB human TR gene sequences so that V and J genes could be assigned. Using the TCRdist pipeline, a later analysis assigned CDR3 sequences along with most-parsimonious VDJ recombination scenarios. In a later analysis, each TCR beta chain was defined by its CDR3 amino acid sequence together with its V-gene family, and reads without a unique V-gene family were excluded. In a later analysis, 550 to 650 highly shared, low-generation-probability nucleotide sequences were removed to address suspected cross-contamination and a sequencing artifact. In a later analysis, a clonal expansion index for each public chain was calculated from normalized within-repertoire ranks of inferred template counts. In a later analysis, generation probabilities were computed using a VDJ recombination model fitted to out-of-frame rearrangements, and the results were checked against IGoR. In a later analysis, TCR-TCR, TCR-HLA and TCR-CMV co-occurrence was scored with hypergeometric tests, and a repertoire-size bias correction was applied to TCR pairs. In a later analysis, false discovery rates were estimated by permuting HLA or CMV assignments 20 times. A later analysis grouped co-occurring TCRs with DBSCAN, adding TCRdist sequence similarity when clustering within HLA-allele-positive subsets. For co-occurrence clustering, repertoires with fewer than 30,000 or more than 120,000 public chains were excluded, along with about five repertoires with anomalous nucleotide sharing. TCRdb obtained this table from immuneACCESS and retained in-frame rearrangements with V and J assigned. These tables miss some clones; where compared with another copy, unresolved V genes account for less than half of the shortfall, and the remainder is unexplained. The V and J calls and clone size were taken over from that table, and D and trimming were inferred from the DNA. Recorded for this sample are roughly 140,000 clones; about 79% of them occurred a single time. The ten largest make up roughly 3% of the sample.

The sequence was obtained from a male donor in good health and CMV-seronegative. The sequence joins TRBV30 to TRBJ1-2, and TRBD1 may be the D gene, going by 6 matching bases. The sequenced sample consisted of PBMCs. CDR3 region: CAWSDRSVRSGQSYGYTF. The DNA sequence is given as TGTGCCTGGAGTGATCGAAGTGTACGATCCGGACAGTCCTATGGCTACACCTTC.